This is a list of T cell receptor beta chains from one sample in a study of OX40 agonist ivuxolimab in advanced cancers. Repertoires were generated with immunoSEQ multiplex PCR, while TCRdb's copy carries only in-frame clones and drops some. The data hold tens of thousands of clones, with roughly 94% observed a single time. The source was CD4+ or CD8+ T cells sorted from blood, collected in a trial of the OX40 agonist ivuxolimab. The receptor source for this set is an adult with an advanced solid tumor such as melanoma, head and neck, liver or kidney cancer. Both conserved end residues are part of each CDR3. The D gene is left open where the match is weak.

j_gene | v_gene | d_gene | CDR3aa | CDR3nt
TRBJ2-7 | TRBV21-1 | NA | CASPRRGGLTYEQYF | TGTGCCAGCCCAAGGAGGGGAGGGCTTACCTACGAGCAGTACTTC
TRBJ1-4 | TRBV4-1 | NA | CASSQGADLNNEKLFF | TGCGCCAGCAGCCAAGGAGCCGACCTCAATAATGAAAAACTGTTTTTT
TRBJ2-6 | TRBV19 | NA | CASTSGTAGSGANVLTF | TGTGCCAGTACCTCCGGGACAGCGGGATCAGGGGCCAACGTCCTGACTTTC
TRBJ2-3 | TRBV6-5 | NA | CASRPGPGTDTQYF | TGTGCCAGCAGACCGGGCCCCGGAACAGATACGCAGTATTTT
TRBJ2-1 | TRBV12-5 | TRBD1 | CASGTPWGTGSYNEQFF | TGTGCTAGTGGCACTCCTTGGGGGACAGGGTCCTACAATGAGCAGTTCTTC
TRBJ1-3 | TRBV28 | NA | CASRSRSGNTIYF | TGTGCCAGCAGGTCCCGCTCTGGAAACACCATATATTTT
TRBJ2-7 | TRBV27 | TRBD2 | CASSLGTKYEQYF | TGTGCCAGCAGTTTAGGGACTAAGTACGAGCAGTACTTC
TRBJ1-5 | TRBV27 | NA | CASSLSSNQPQHF | TGTGCCAGCAGTTTATCCAGCAATCAGCCCCAGCATTTT
TRBJ2-7 | TRBV10-3 | NA | CAAGGLTYEQYF | TGTGCCGCTGGCGGGCTAACCTACGAGCAGTACTTC
TRBJ2-1 | TRBV7-9 | NA | CASSLAGPSADEQFF | TGTGCCAGCAGCTTAGCGGGACCTTCGGCGGATGAGCAGTTCTTC
TRBJ1-2 | TRBV27 | NA | CASSLSSGDHYGYTF | TGTGCCAGCAGTTTATCATCCGGGGATCACTATGGCTACACCTTC
TRBJ2-1 | TRBV27 | TRBD2 | CASSSGLAGGPAYNEQFF | TGTGCCAGCAGTTCGGGACTAGCGGGAGGGCCTGCCTACAATGAGCAGTTCTTC
TRBJ2-7 | TRBV11-2 | TRBD2 | CASSFEGGNSYEQYF | TGTGCCAGCAGCTTTGAGGGAGGGAACTCCTACGAGCAGTACTTC
TRBJ2-7 | TRBV2 | NA | CASMLPAELPYEQYF | TGTGCCAGCATGCTACCCGCGGAACTCCCCTACGAGCAGTACTTC
TRBJ2-3 | TRBV18 | TRBD1 | CASSPLGQGTDTQYF | TGTGCCAGCTCACCACTTGGACAGGGCACAGATACGCAGTATTTT